These 15 T cell receptor beta chains originate from one sample sequenced in a study of cytomegalovirus exposure and HLA in healthy donors (dated by TCRdb to about 2017). Library generation was performed with the immunoSEQ multiplex PCR assay. For the multiplex PCR, a mixture combining 60 forward primers for TCR Vbeta segments and 13 reverse primers for TCR Jbeta segments was used. This is the immuneACCESS table as TCRdb keeps it, with only in-frame sequences that have V and J called. A part of the clones is gone; compared with another copy, unresolved V genes explain less than half, and the rest is unexplained. This sample has 100,000 to 150,000 clones in its table, and 74% of those were observed once. The biggest ten clones account for 5.8% of the sample. The sequencing sample was made of PBMCs. The origin of the receptors is a woman aged 45-59 years in good health and CMV-seropositive.

This chain uses TRBV4-3 with TRBJ2-7, with 9 positions matching TRBD1. The ends lost 4 bases at V and 5 bases at J; junction bases unmatched: 9. The germline V gene has CDR1 LGHNA and CDR2 YSLEER. This CDR3 spans 15 amino acids. DNA of the CDR3: TGCGCCAGCAGCCGCCAGACAGGGGGGTTCAACGAGCAGTACTTC. It encodes CASSRQTGGFNEQYF.

The chain recombines TRBV19 with TRBJ1-2, with 8 bases fitting TRBD1. The J segment lost 6 bases and the V segment lost 3 bases, leaving 3 bases of the junction unmatched. The CDR3 is 13 residues long. Germline V gene data show CDR1 as LNHDA and CDR2 as SQIVND (reference sequence). Here the CDR3 reads CASSMTGENGYTF. The CDR3 coding sequence is TGTGCCAGTAGTATGACAGGGGAGAATGGCTACACCTTC.

This clone has just one count. The chain has TRBV6-5 and TRBJ1-2; 7 bases fit TRBD1. This CDR3 region has 14 residues. J lost 5 bases, V lost 6 bases, and 9 bases had no gene match. Germline lookup yields CDR1 MNHEY and CDR2 SVGAGI. The CDR3 DNA reads as TGTGCCAGCAGCGGAGGGGGCGGTCATTATGGCTACACCTTC. Translating gives CASSGGGGHYGYTF.

The chain joins TRBV7-9 to TRBJ2-1; the match to TRBD1 covers 7 bases. Germline CDR1 and CDR2: SEHNR and FQNEAQ (reference sequence). After removal of 2 bases from V and 5 bases from J, the junction contained 3 bases not matched to a gene. CDR3 size: 14 residues. The CDR3 sequence is CASSLIGQDNEQFF. Here the CDR3 DNA reads TGTGCCAGCAGCTTAATAGGACAGGACAATGAGCAGTTCTTC.

The V gene is TRBV5-1, the J gene TRBJ1-1; D uncertain. CDR3 length: 14 residues. CDR1 and CDR2 (germline): SGHRS, YFSETQ. Trimming left V 2 bases short and J 2 bases short, with 10 bases between. Here the CDR3 reads CASSLAAHNTEAFF. The CDR3 DNA is TGCGCCAGCAGCTTAGCGGCGCACAACACTGAAGCTTTCTTT.

The rearrangement joins TRBV5-4 to TRBJ1-1, with 8 bases aligning to TRBD1. The CDR3 totals 15 residues. From germline, CDR1 is SGHNT and CDR2 YYREEE (reference sequence). Trimming cost V 6 bases and J 11 bases; bases outside gene matches: 18. For the CDR3, the DNA is TGTGCCAGCACCCTATGGGACAGGCGAACAACTCCGGCTTTCTTT. Protein: CASTLWDRRTTPAFF. The full variable domain, with the rest looked up from reference TRBV5-4 and TRBJ1-1, is ETGVTQSPTHLIKTRGQQVTLRCSSQSGHNTVSWYQQALGQGPQFIFQYYREEENGRGNFPPRFSGLQFPNYSSELNVNALELDDSALYLCASTLWDRRTTPAFFGQGTRLTVV.

The chain combines TRBV6-5 with TRBJ2-3; 7 positions match TRBD2. Germline V gene sequence: CDR1 MNHEY, CDR2 SVGAGI. The CDR3 consists of 15 residues. J was trimmed by 6 bases and V by 6 bases; bases with no gene match: 12. CDR3: CASSSVASGKDTQYF. As DNA, the CDR3 is TGTGCCAGCAGCTCTGTTGCTAGCGGTAAGGATACGCAGTATTTT.

The gene calls are TRBV6-5 and TRBJ1-2; TRBD1 is a possible D gene (6 bases). The CDR3 spans 14 residues. V lost 5 bases and J 1 base, leaving 11 bases between the germline ends. Germline V gene sequence: CDR1 MNHEY, CDR2 SVGAGI. The CDR3 reads CASSDGQFNYGYTF. The CDR3 nucleotides are TGTGCCAGCAGTGACGGACAGTTTAACTATGGCTACACCTTC.

The J gene is TRBJ2-2, the V gene TRBV6-5; perhaps TRBD2 as D (6 bases). Germline CDR1 reads MNHEY; CDR2 reads SVGAGI. V lost 2 bases to trimming and J lost 6 bases, with 10 bases between them. CDR3 length: 14 residues. CDR3 region: CASSYRREAGELFF. The CDR3 DNA is TGTGCCAGCAGTTACCGGAGGGAGGCCGGGGAGCTGTTTTTT.

This chain links TRBV12-5 with TRBJ2-5, with 8 bases aligning to TRBD1. V was pared by 6 bases and J by 5 bases, with 8 bases of the junction left unmatched. This CDR3 spans 14 amino acids. Germline CDR1 LGHNT, CDR2 FRNRAP. The CDR3 reads CASGRQGRPETQYF. In DNA, the CDR3 is TGTGCTAGTGGACGACAGGGGCGCCCTGAGACCCAGTACTTC.

A few counts support this clone. CDR3 in amino acids: CASSFSSNQPQHF. The CDR3 bases are TGTGCCAGCAGCTTCAGTAGCAATCAGCCCCAGCATTTT. The V and J genes are TRBV7-9 and TRBJ1-5; D gene unclear. V shed 3 bases and J shed 0 bases, with 3 bases lying between them. Germline-derived CDR1 and CDR2 are SEHNR and FQNEAQ (reference sequence). The CDR3 loop spans 13 amino acids.

The rearrangement joins TRBV9 to TRBJ2-6, with 7 bases identical to TRBD1. Trimming at V came to 0 bases and at J to 1 base, leaving 7 bases not matched to a gene. The germline gives CDR1 SGDLS, CDR2 YYNGEE. There are 18 residues in the CDR3. The CDR3 bases are TGTGCCAGCAGCGTAGATCGAGGGGGCGCTTCTGGGGCCAACGTCCTGACTTTC. Its translation is CASSVDRGGASGANVLTF.

The rearrangement joins TRBV4-2 to TRBJ2-3; D may be TRBD1 (5 bases). V was trimmed by 0 bases and J by 1 base, leaving 14 bases between them. This CDR3 has 17 amino acids. Germline lookup yields CDR1 LGHNA and CDR2 YNFKEQ. CDR3 residues: CASSQDPNGAGTDTQYF. The CDR3 bases are TGTGCCAGCAGCCAAGATCCCAATGGGGCGGGCACAGATACGCAGTATTTT.

The sample holds one count of this clone. The gene calls are TRBV30 and TRBJ1-1, with D perhaps TRBD1 (6 bases). The germline V gene encodes CDR1 GTSNPN and CDR2 SVGIG (reference sequence). The CDR3 is 12 residues long. V was shortened by 8 bases and J by 0 bases, with 10 bases between the two germline ends. The CDR3 DNA reads as TGTGCCGGCGACAGGTTGAACACTGAAGCTTTCTTT. Translated: CAGDRLNTEAFF.

The chain combines TRBV4-3 with TRBJ1-1, with D unclear. The CDR3 contains 13 residues. In germline, CDR1 is LGHNA, CDR2 YSLEER. Trimming removed 3 bases at V and 8 bases at J, with 13 bases between. CDR3 residues: CASSHGENSEAFF. CDR3 nucleotide sequence: TGCGCCAGCAGCCATGGAGAGAACTCCGAAGCTTTCTTT.